This T cell receptor beta chain comes out of a study of glioma-infiltrating T cells after dendritic cell vaccination. Time point here: after dendritic cell vaccination, including at tumor progression/relapse. Up to about 2 ug genomic DNA was used for TCRB CDR3 amplification. The PCR used 60 V beta and 13 J beta primers. The table came from immunoSEQ multiplex PCR; TCRdb's copy has only in-frame clones and leaves some out. The table includes tens of thousands of clones, roughly 80% detected once. Trimming cost V 7 bases and J 3 bases, with 14 bases left between them. The germline gives CDR1 SNHLY, CDR2 FYNNEI. The CDR3 runs 14 residues.

This receptor was taken from a human donor with glioblastoma. The genes are TRBV2 and TRBJ2-3, with D possibly TRBD2 on 6 matching bases. The material sequenced was blood, taken after dendritic cell vaccination. This CDR3 is CASKEGIATDTQYF. DNA for the CDR3: TGTGCCAGCAAGGAGGGGATCGCGACAGATACGCAGTATTTT.